This TCR beta chain emerged from a study of beta chain features in type 1 diabetes. About the study: Regarding age, gender and cell yields, patients proved similar to healthy donors. Study findings and constraints: Compared with healthy donors, patients appeared to share more similar naive, central memory and regulatory TCRB repertoires. Shorter templates may be favored by PCR, equally so in patients and controls.

Of the isolated RNA, all was reverse transcribed, and so the sequenced material was expressed TCRB transcripts. Naive, central memory and regulatory T cell samples averaged roughly 3.8 million reads. Data came from immunoSEQ multiplex PCR; TCRdb stores just in-frame clones and leaves some out. This sample has 300,000 to 400,000 clones, with around an eighth found just once. Regarding this clone: The target antigen is unknown.

Deletions cut 4 bases from V and 2 bases from J, with 29 bases between. CDR1 and CDR2 (germline): LNHDA, SQIVND (reference sequence). This CDR3 is built from 20 residues. The receptor comes from a man aged 18 to 29 in good health. The source material was naive CD4+ T cells from blood. The rearrangement uses TRBV19 and TRBJ1-1; no clear D gene. Written as DNA, the CDR3 is TGTGCCAGTAGTACACAAATTAGAGGGAGTTCGCCACCAGGAAACACTGAAGCTTTCTTT. Protein: CASSTQIRGSSPPGNTEAFF.